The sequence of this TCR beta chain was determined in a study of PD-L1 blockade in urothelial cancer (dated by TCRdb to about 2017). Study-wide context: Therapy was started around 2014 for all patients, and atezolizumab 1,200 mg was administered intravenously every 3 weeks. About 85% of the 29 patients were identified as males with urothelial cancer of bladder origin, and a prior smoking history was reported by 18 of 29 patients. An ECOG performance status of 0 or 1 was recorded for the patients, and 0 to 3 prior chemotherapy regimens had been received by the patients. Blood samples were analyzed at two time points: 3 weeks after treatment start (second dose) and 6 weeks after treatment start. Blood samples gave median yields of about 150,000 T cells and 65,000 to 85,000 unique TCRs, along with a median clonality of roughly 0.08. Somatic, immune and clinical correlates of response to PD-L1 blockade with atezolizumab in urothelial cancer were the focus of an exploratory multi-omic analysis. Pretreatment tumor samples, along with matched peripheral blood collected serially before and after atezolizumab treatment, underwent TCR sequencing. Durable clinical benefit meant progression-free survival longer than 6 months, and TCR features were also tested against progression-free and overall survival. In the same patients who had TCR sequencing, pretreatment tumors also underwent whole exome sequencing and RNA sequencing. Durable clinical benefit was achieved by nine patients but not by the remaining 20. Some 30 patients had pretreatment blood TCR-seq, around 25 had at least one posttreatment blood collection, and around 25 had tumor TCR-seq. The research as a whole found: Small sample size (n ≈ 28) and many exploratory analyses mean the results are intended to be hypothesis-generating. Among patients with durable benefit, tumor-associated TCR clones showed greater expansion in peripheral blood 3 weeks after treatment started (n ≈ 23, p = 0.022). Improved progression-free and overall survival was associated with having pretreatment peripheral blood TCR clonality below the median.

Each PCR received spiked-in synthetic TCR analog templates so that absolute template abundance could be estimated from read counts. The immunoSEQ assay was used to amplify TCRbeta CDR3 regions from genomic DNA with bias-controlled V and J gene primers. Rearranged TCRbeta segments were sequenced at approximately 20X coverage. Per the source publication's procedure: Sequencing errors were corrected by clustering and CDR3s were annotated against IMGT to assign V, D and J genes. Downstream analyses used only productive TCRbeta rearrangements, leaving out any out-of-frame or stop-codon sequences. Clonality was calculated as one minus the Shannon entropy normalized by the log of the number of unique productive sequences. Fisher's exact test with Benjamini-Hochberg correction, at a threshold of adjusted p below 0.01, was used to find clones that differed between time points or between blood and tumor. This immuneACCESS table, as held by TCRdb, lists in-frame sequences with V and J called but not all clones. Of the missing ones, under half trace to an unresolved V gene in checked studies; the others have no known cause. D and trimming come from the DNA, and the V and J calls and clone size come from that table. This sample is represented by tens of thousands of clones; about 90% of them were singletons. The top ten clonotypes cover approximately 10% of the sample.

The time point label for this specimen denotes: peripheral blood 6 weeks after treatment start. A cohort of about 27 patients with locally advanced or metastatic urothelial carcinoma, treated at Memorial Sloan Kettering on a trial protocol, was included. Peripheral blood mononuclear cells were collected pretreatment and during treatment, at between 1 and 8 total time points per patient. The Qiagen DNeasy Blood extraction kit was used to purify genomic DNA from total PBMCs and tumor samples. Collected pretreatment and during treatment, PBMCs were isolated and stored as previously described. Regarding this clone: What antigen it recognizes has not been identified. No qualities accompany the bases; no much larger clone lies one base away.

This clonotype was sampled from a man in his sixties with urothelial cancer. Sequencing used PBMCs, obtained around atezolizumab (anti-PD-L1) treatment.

The DNA reads TGTGCCTGGGGGACGGGGGGGGCCTCTGGAAACACCATATATTTT. This encodes CAWGTGGASGNTIYF. The rearranged segments are TRBV30 and TRBJ1-3; the D segment could be TRBD1, given 6 matching bases. Based on the germline V gene (reference sequence), the CDR1 and CDR2 sequences are GTSNPN and SVGIG. V was cut back by 5 bases and J by 0 bases, leaving a gap of 14 bases between them. Measured from the cysteine to the phenylalanine, the CDR3 is 15 residues long. Here the CDR3 DNA is all that survives: 45 bases in frame from base 1.